This T cell receptor (beta chain) was sequenced in a study of PD-L1 blockade in urothelial cancer. Background on the study: Patients took up atezolizumab at some point between 2013 and 2014 at 1,200 mg intravenously every 3 weeks. Twenty-five of the 29 patients were men with bladder-origin urothelial cancer. At 6 weeks and at 3 weeks (second dose) after treatment start, blood was analyzed.

Described time point: pretreatment peripheral blood. Germline V gene sequence: CDR1 MDHEN, CDR2 SYDVKM. V was trimmed by 6 bases and J by 11 bases, leaving 13 bases between them. CDR3 size: 11 residues. The assay was immunoSEQ multiplex PCR, and TCRdb's table has in-frame clones only and misses some. The sample consists of around 92,000 clones, 80% to 90% of them appearing once. The receptor was derived from a woman of 80 years or more with urothelial cancer. Here the sequenced sample was PBMCs, taken around atezolizumab (anti-PD-L1) treatment. The gene calls are TRBV28 and TRBJ1-1; no reliable D call. This chain's CDR3 is CASSYTEWAFF. The CDR3, as DNA: TGTGCCAGCAGCTACACAGAATGGGCTTTCTTT.